A single sample is the source of the 25 T cell receptor beta chains below, sequenced in a study of regulatory T cells in long-lasting Graves disease. According to the study, TCR beta libraries were built with iRepertoire HTBI primers and CDR3-region Arm-PCR. TCRdb reprocessed the multiplex PCR reads via MiXCR and lists one record per CDR3 protein. The sample carries more than 350,000 distinct CDR3 sequences, about 21% recorded once. Described time point: persistent/refractory GD, antithyroid drugs over 5 years with positive TRAb. Construction of the TCR library relied on RNA isolated from PBMCs. Sequencing used peripheral blood mononuclear cells (PBMCs), obtained when the disease was refractory, from a patient treated with antithyroid drugs. These receptors all stem from a female donor with Graves disease.

This clonotype has ten or more counts. The chain joins TRBV28 to TRBJ2-7; 8 bases are shared with TRBD1. The germline gives CDR1 MDHEN, CDR2 SYDVKM. CDR3 size: 15 residues. V trimming: 6 bases; J trimming: 1 base; junction bases outside the gene matches: 8. The CDR3 here is CASRPTGGISYEQYF. The DNA of the CDR3 is TGTGCCAGCAGACCTACAGGGGGAATTTCCTACGAGCAGTACTTC.

J is TRBJ2-3 and V is TRBV5-1; D is ambiguous. Between the trimmed V and J ends, which lost 6 bases and 2 bases, there was a span of 16 bases. The germline V gene has CDR1 SGHRS and CDR2 YFSETQ. The CDR3 has 15 residues. The CDR3 DNA follows: TGCGCCAGCAACGAAGAACCGCAACCCACAGATACGCAGTATTTT. It codes for CASNEEPQPTDTQYF.

The gene calls are TRBV9 and TRBJ1-6, with 8 bases matching TRBD1. This CDR3 region has 17 residues. J lost 8 bases, V lost 0 bases, and 10 bases had no gene match. Germline V CDR1 and CDR2: SGDLS, YYNGEE. This CDR3 reads CASSVDNGQGLDSPLHF. CDR3 nucleotides: TGTGCCAGCAGCGTAGATAACGGACAGGGTCTGGATTCACCCCTCCACTTT.

This clonotype was detected many times. The J gene is TRBJ1-2, the V gene TRBV24-1; D might be TRBD1 (6 bases). Per germline, CDR1 KGHDR and CDR2 SFDVKD. The CDR3 runs 14 residues. V was shortened by 2 bases and J by 4 bases, with 10 bases between the two germline ends. The CDR3 reads CATSDSGGAYGYTF. As DNA, the CDR3 is TGTGCCACCAGTGATTCCGGGGGGGCCTATGGCTACACCTTC.

A word on this clonotype: A much larger clone lies a single base off, so this may be a read error. The CDR3 loop is CASSYLAGVCEQYF. DNA of the CDR3: TGTGCCAGCAGTTACTTAGCGGGAGTCTGCGAGCAGTACTTC. This chain joins TRBV6-9 and TRBJ2-7, with 9 positions matching TRBD2. Germline V lookup: CDR1 MNHGY, CDR2 SVAAGI. V gave up 3 bases and J gave up 6 bases; unmatched junction bases: 6. This CDR3 has 14 amino acids.

The J gene is TRBJ1-2, the V gene TRBV6-1; 7 positions match TRBD1. V lost 8 bases and J lost 0; bases outside the gene matches: 3. Germline V gene sequence: CDR1 MNHNS, CDR2 SASEGT. This CDR3 has 13 amino acids. CDR3 sequence reads: CASSRGPNYGYTF. The DNA for the CDR3 is TGTGCCAGCTCTAGGGGGCCTAACTATGGCTACACCTTC.

This clonotype was seen a few times. The V and J genes are TRBV6-2 or TRBV6-3 and TRBJ2-4; 9 bases fit TRBD2. Germline loops: CDR1 MNHEY, CDR2 SVGEGT. This CDR3 region has 14 residues. The V segment lost 5 bases and the J segment 9 bases; nucleotides outside the gene matches: 8. As DNA, the CDR3 is TGTGCCAGCAGTGGTCCGGGACTAGCCTCCATTCAGTACTTC. Translating it yields CASSGPGLASIQYF.

The sample holds many counts of this clonotype. This CDR3 reads CSVAKEAGGPGETQYF. The CDR3 nucleotides are TGCAGCGTTGCAAAGGAAGCGGGAGGGCCGGGTGAGACCCAGTACTTC. The rearrangement links TRBV29-1 to TRBJ2-5; 10 bases map to TRBD2. V was clipped by 4 bases and J by 5 bases; unmatched bases: 13. This CDR3 has 16 residues. Germline V gene data show CDR1 as SQVTM and CDR2 as ANQGSEA.

The CDR3 sequence is CASSSSRNLWGEQFF. The CDR3 DNA reads as TGTGCCAGCAGCTCCTCTAGGAACCTATGGGGTGAGCAGTTCTTC. The V and J genes are TRBV7-2 and TRBJ2-1, with no clear D. The ends were cut back, 4 bases at V and 9 bases at J, with 19 bases in the middle. The CDR3 length is 15 residues. CDR1 is SGHTA, CDR2 FQGNSA, per germline.

This clonotype occurred many times. The chain employs TRBV7-3 and TRBJ2-6, with a weak D call TRBD1 (5 bases). The V end was cut by 3 bases, the J end by 0 bases, with 9 bases between. CDR3 length equals 16 residues. Germline loops: CDR1 SGHTA, CDR2 FQGTGA. CDR3 loop: CASSLGQHSGANVLTF. The CDR3 DNA reads as TGTGCCAGCAGCTTGGGGCAGCACTCTGGGGCCAACGTCCTGACTTTC.

This clonotype was observed a handful of times. The V and J genes are TRBV20-1 and TRBJ2-7; D is possibly TRBD1 or TRBD2 (5 bases each). The CDR3 is 15 residues long. The germline V gene encodes CDR1 DFQATT and CDR2 SNEGSKA (reference sequence). Trimming left V 0 bases short and J 4 bases short, with 16 bases between. As DNA, the CDR3 is TGCAGTGCTAGAGATCCGGGACGAGGGAGTTACGAGCAGTACTTC. This sequence encodes CSARDPGRGSYEQYF.

To note about this clonotype: This probably arose from a read error, given a far larger clone one base away. The gene calls are TRBV7-9 and TRBJ1-5; D unclear. V was pared by 7 bases and J by 11 bases, with 18 bases between. This CDR3 has 13 residues. Germline lookup yields CDR1 SEHNR and CDR2 FQNEAQ (reference sequence). DNA for the CDR3: TGTGCCAGCAACCGACTGCGGCGGTGGTCCCAGCATTTT. It is translated as CASNRLRRWSQHF.

The chain is built from TRBV4-1 and TRBJ2-7, with TRBD2 as a possible D gene (5 bases). The germline V gene has CDR1 MGHRA and CDR2 YSYEKL. The germline V and J ends were trimmed by 0 bases and 2 bases, with 11 bases remaining between them. The CDR3 is made up of 15 amino acids. The CDR3 coding sequence is TGCGCCAGCAGCCAAGACGGAGACGGGACCTACGAGCAGTACTTC. Translation: CASSQDGDGTYEQYF.

Worth noting for this clonotype: The junction departs from germline at one end; a sequencing error may be responsible. The CDR3 DNA reads as TGTGTCAGCAGGGCTCCGGGACAGGGGGTATACGAGCAGTACTTC. Residues: CVSRAPGQGVYEQYF. The rearrangement links TRBV28 to TRBJ2-7, with 11 bases that match TRBD1. The CDR3 is made up of 15 amino acids. The germline CDR1 and CDR2 sequences are MDHEN and SYDVKM.

The genes are TRBV19 and TRBJ2-2; tentatively, D is TRBD1 (6 bases). With 8 bases removed from V and 0 bases from J, the gap between germline ends came to 10 bases. The germline V gene has CDR1 LNHDA and CDR2 SQIVND (reference sequence). This CDR3 spans 14 amino acids. As DNA, the CDR3 is TGTGCCAGTCTGGACAGATCGAACACCGGGGAGCTGTTTTTT. Translated, it gives CASLDRSNTGELFF.

This clonotype was counted at least ten times. The CDR3 DNA sequence: TGTGCCAGCAGCCCCGGACAGGGTTTTACTGAAGCTTTCTTT. Translating it yields CASSPGQGFTEAFF. This sequence joins TRBV27 and TRBJ1-1; 8 nucleotides align to TRBD1. Trimming cost V 6 bases and J 5 bases; bases outside gene matches: 8. Germline V lookup: CDR1 MNHEY, CDR2 SMNVEV (reference sequence). This CDR3 is built from 14 residues.

Ten or more counts support this clonotype. The gene calls are TRBV27 and TRBJ1-6, with TRBD1 identical over 7 bases. In germline, CDR1 is MNHEY, CDR2 SMNVEV (reference sequence). The V gene end was trimmed by 5 bases and the J gene end by 9 bases; junction bases not matched to a gene: 7. The CDR3 length is 14 residues. The CDR3 here is CASSVQGQGSPLHF. For the CDR3, the DNA is TGTGCCAGCAGTGTACAGGGGCAGGGTTCACCCCTCCACTTT.

This clonotype was picked up many times. The genes are TRBV12-3 or TRBV12-4 and TRBJ1-1; 7 nucleotides line up with TRBD1. V dropped 1 base and J dropped 0; count of bases not matched to a gene: 2. This CDR3 spans 15 amino acids. Here the CDR3 reads CASSLGTGLNTEAFF. The CDR3 DNA sequence: TGTGCCAGCAGTTTAGGGACAGGCCTGAACACTGAAGCTTTCTTT.

The rearrangement links TRBV6-1 to TRBJ2-3; maybe TRBD1 (6 bases). This CDR3 region has 13 residues. The germline V and J ends were trimmed by 7 bases and 2 bases, with 10 bases remaining between them. From germline, CDR1 is MNHNS and CDR2 SASEGT. The DNA of the CDR3 is TGTGCCAGCAAGGGGGAGAACACAGATACGCAGTATTTT. It is translated as CASKGENTDTQYF.

The genes are TRBV7-9 and TRBJ1-2, with D uncertain. V was shortened by 5 bases and J by 0 bases, with 22 bases between the two germline ends. The CDR3 extends over 18 amino acids. Germline-derived CDR1 and CDR2 are SEHNR and FQNEAQ (reference sequence). CDR3 bases: TGTGCCAGCAGCCCAACCCTAGCGGGCGCGAAAGCTAACTATGGCTACACCTTC. Its protein product is CASSPTLAGAKANYGYTF.

This clonotype has only a few counts. V is TRBV30 and J is TRBJ2-3; 12 bases are shared with TRBD2. This CDR3 region has 19 residues. Germline V lookup: CDR1 GTSNPN, CDR2 SVGIG (reference sequence). With V trimmed by 3 bases and J by 0 bases, 13 bases remained unmatched. The CDR3 DNA is TGTGCCTGGAGCGAGGGCCTCTCTAGCGGGAGGGCTAGCACAGATACGCAGTATTTT. It is translated as CAWSEGLSSGRASTDTQYF.

This clonotype was counted ten times or more. The DNA of the CDR3 is TGTGCCAGCAGTGGCGCAGATAGCAATCAGCCCCAGCATTTT. Amino acid sequence: CASSGADSNQPQHF. V and J are TRBV28 and TRBJ1-5; D remains unclear. This CDR3 contains 14 residues. V gave up 5 bases and J gave up 0 bases, with 8 bases separating them. Germline V gene sequence: CDR1 MDHEN, CDR2 SYDVKM.

This clonotype was found many times. A read error may account for a junction end that differs from germline. CDR3 residues: CAGSASGLQSGELFF. The CDR3 nucleotides read TGTGCCGGCAGTGCGTCGGGGCTGCAGTCCGGGGAGCTGTTTTTT. The chain employs TRBV28 and TRBJ2-2; D may correspond to TRBD1 or TRBD2 (5 bases each). The CDR3 has 15 residues. Germline-derived CDR1 and CDR2 are MDHEN and SYDVKM.

This clonotype has ten or more counts. The chain couples TRBV28 to TRBJ2-7, with D possibly being TRBD2 (5 bases). The V and J ends lost 3 bases and 3 bases respectively, with 15 bases between them. The CDR3 sequence is 15 residues long. Germline assignment: CDR1 MDHEN and CDR2 SYDVKM. The CDR3 nucleotides are TGTGCCAGCAGTTTCCTAGCAATTGGTTTCTACGAGCAGTACTTC. It codes for CASSFLAIGFYEQYF.

This clonotype came up many times. This chain connects TRBV28 to TRBJ1-2; weak D call: TRBD1 (5 bases). Germline CDR1 reads MDHEN; CDR2 reads SYDVKM. With 11 bases removed from V and 0 bases from J, the gap between germline ends came to 19 bases. This CDR3 is built from 15 residues. The CDR3 here is CAASAPDRTNYGYTF. For the CDR3, the DNA is TGTGCCGCTTCGGCACCCGACAGAACTAACTATGGCTACACCTTC.